Presented here are 16 T cell receptor beta chains from one specimen sequenced in a study of blood T cell repertoires in COVID-19 (dated by TCRdb to the early 2020s). The library was obtained by the immunoSEQ multiplex PCR assay. Here the immuneACCESS table is served through TCRdb, limited to in-frame sequences with V and J called. Missing clones are a known gap in these copies; in checked studies unresolved V genes cover under half, and the rest lacks a known reason. The sample records about 320,000 clones, less than 85% of which are singletons. Over 1.5% of the sample goes to the ten largest clones. Source material: PBMCs or T cells enriched from blood (not recorded which). Receptors originate from a woman in her twenties or thirties who had been exposed to COVID-19.

The rearrangement links TRBV9 to TRBJ1-1, with D hard to call. Germline V gene data show CDR1 as SGDLS and CDR2 as YYNGEE. The CDR3 runs to 12 residues. V was pared by 0 bases and J by 6 bases, with 6 bases between. CDR3 coding DNA: TGTGCCAGCAGCGTAGGTATGTCTGAAGCTTTCTTT. As protein: CASSVGMSEAFF.

This chain joins TRBV2 and TRBJ2-5; 9 bases line up with TRBD2. The trim removed 3 bases at V and 5 bases at J, leaving 10 bases unmatched. This CDR3 is 16 amino acids long. Germline CDR1 and CDR2: SNHLY and FYNNEI. The CDR3 coding sequence is TGTGCCAGCAGTGATTTGGCGGGAGGGCGGGGGGAGACCCAGTACTTC. Translating gives CASSDLAGGRGETQYF. The variable domain in full, with the rest retrieved from reference TRBV2 and TRBJ2-5, is EPEVTQTPSHQVTQMGQEVILRCVPISNHLYFYWYRQILGQKVEFLVSFYNNEISEKSEIFDDQFSVERPDGSNFTLKIRSTKLEDSAMYFCASSDLAGGRGETQYFGPGTRLLVL.

J is TRBJ1-5 and V is TRBV4-3; D remains ambiguous. Germline loops: CDR1 LGHNA, CDR2 YSLEER. The CDR3 sequence is 14 residues long. Trimming removed 3 bases at V and 10 bases at J, with 16 bases between. The CDR3: CASSHTVGSTPQHF. The CDR3, as DNA: TGCGCCAGCAGCCACACGGTGGGTTCGACACCCCAGCATTTT.

This clone was recorded a few times. This rearrangement joins TRBV3-1 (or the pseudogene TRBV3-2) to TRBJ1-2; possibly TRBD1 for D (5 bases). The germline V gene has CDR1 LGHDT and CDR2 YNNKEL (reference sequence). The V and J ends lost 6 bases and 8 bases respectively, with 16 bases between them. CDR3 size: 13 residues. CDR3 in DNA: TGTGCCAGCAGAGGGGCGAGTTCGACCGGCTACACCTTC. Residues: CASRGASSTGYTF.

This clone was seen once. The chain employs TRBV28 and TRBJ1-2; 8 bases align to TRBD1. V shed 2 bases, J shed 5 bases, and the junction held 4 bases outside the gene matches. CDR1 is MDHEN, CDR2 SYDVKM, per germline. The CDR3 covers 14 residues. The CDR3 spells CASSLPRTGYGYTF. CDR3 sequence (DNA): TGTGCCAGCAGTTTACCGAGGACAGGGTATGGCTACACCTTC.

The chain recombines TRBV24-1 with TRBJ2-3; possibly TRBD1 for D (5 bases). V gave up 4 bases and J gave up 6 bases, with 13 bases separating them. This CDR3 spans 14 amino acids. The germline V gene has CDR1 KGHDR and CDR2 SFDVKD. CDR3 nucleotides: TGTGCCACCAGTGACCCCTCAGGGTTGGATACGCAGTATTTT. Amino acid sequence: CATSDPSGLDTQYF.

This clone occurred a few times. The V and J genes are TRBV6-2 or TRBV6-3 and TRBJ2-7, with 7 nucleotides matching TRBD1. Trimming at V came to 7 bases and at J to 1 base, leaving 10 bases not matched to a gene. CDR3 length: 15 amino acids. Germline V CDR1 and CDR2: MNHEY, SVGEGT. The CDR3 here is CASTPRGDRSYEQYF. For the CDR3, the DNA is TGTGCCAGCACCCCCCGAGGGGACAGATCCTACGAGCAGTACTTC.

This clone was counted ten times or more. This chain joins TRBV4-1 and TRBJ1-6; perhaps TRBD1 as D (5 bases). Trimming left V 0 bases short and J 7 bases short, with 13 bases between. Germline V gene lookup returns CDR1 MGHRA and CDR2 YSYEKL. This CDR3 contains 16 residues. CDR3 region: CASSQDRAGFNSPLHF. CDR3 DNA: TGCGCCAGCAGCCAAGATAGGGCAGGGTTCAATTCACCCCTCCACTTT.

The chain combines TRBV5-4 with TRBJ2-2; D not certain. Germline V CDR1 and CDR2: SGHNT, YYREEE (reference sequence). The V end lost 2 bases, the J end lost 3 bases, and 17 bases lay between the germline ends. This CDR3 spans 17 amino acids. CDR3 residues: CASSFPGSSQYTGELFF. The DNA of the CDR3 is TGTGCCAGCAGCTTTCCGGGTAGCTCCCAATACACCGGGGAGCTGTTTTTT. The complete variable domain, with remaining parts taken from reference TRBV5-4 and TRBJ2-2, reads ETGVTQSPTHLIKTRGQQVTLRCSSQSGHNTVSWYQQALGQGPQFIFQYYREEENGRGNFPPRFSGLQFPNYSSELNVNALELDDSALYLCASSFPGSSQYTGELFFGEGSRLTVL.

The rearrangement links TRBV29-1 to TRBJ1-1; D is perhaps TRBD1 (5 bases). The CDR3 is 13 residues long. The V end was cut by 7 bases, the J end by 0 bases, with 12 bases between. Germline CDR1 SQVTM, CDR2 ANQGSEA. The CDR3 protein is CSGGGGMNTEAFF. CDR3 nucleotide sequence: TGCAGCGGCGGCGGGGGGATGAACACTGAAGCTTTCTTT.

This clone has a single count. The gene calls are TRBV3-1 (or the pseudogene TRBV3-2) and TRBJ2-5, with 7 positions matching TRBD2. J gave up 5 bases and V 4 bases, and 13 bases lay outside the gene matches. CDR3 length: 16 residues. Germline CDR1 LGHDT, CDR2 YNNKEL (reference sequence). The CDR3 spells CASSPGIPGLRETQYF. CDR3 coding DNA: TGTGCCAGCAGCCCAGGAATTCCGGGACTACGGGAGACCCAGTACTTC.

The chain is built from TRBV28 and TRBJ1-1; weak D call: TRBD1 (5 bases). The V end was cut by 1 base, the J end by 4 bases, with 13 bases between. The CDR3 loop spans 15 amino acids. Per germline, CDR1 MDHEN and CDR2 SYDVKM. In nucleotides, the CDR3 is TGTGCCAGCAGTTTATTGCAGGGTTTGAGCACTGAAGCTTTCTTT. This sequence encodes CASSLLQGLSTEAFF.

This chain joins TRBV7-2 and TRBJ1-4; no definite D call. This CDR3 is built from 13 residues. Trimming removed 1 base at V and 8 bases at J, with 8 bases between. The germline V gene has CDR1 SGHTA and CDR2 FQGNSA. The CDR3 nucleotides are TGTGCCAGCAGCTTAGGTGATCAGGAAAAACTGTTTTTT. Its translation: CASSLGDQEKLFF.

The CDR3 DNA follows: TGTGCCAGCAGCCGGCGGGACGTCGCGGGGGACGAGCAGTACTTC. Amino acids: CASSRRDVAGDEQYF. The chain joins TRBV14 to TRBJ2-7, with 7 positions matching TRBD2. J gave up 5 bases and V 4 bases, and 11 bases lay outside the gene matches. CDR1 is SGHDN, CDR2 FVKESK, per germline. This CDR3 has 15 amino acids.

This clone was picked up one time. The chain uses TRBV7-8 and TRBJ1-5, with 11 bases that match TRBD1. The CDR3 runs 15 residues. Germline V gene data show CDR1 as SGHVS and CDR2 as FQNEAQ. The J segment lost 6 bases and the V segment lost 5 bases, leaving 6 bases of the junction unmatched. The CDR3 sequence is CASSPGTGGGQPQHF. CDR3 in DNA: TGTGCCAGCAGCCCGGGGACAGGGGGTGGTCAGCCCCAGCATTTT. Based on the CDR3 plus reference TRBV7-8 and TRBJ1-5, the full variable domain is GAGVSQSPRYKVAKRGQDVALRCDPISGHVSLFWYQQALGQGPEFLTYFQNEAQLDKSGLPSDRFFAERPEGSVSTLKIQRTQQEDSAVYLCASSPGTGGGQPQHFGDGTRLSIL.

The DNA for the CDR3 is TGTGCCAGCTCACTAGGGGGTTATTCCTACAATGAGCAGTTCTTC. Its protein is CASSLGGYSYNEQFF. This rearrangement joins TRBV18 to TRBJ2-1; possible D gene TRBD1, 6 bases. Germline V CDR1 and CDR2: KGHSH, LQKENI. CDR3 length equals 15 residues. V lost 4 bases and J lost 1, with 11 bases in between.